The 22 T cell receptor beta chains given below trace back to one sample, sequenced in a study of shared clonotypes between healthy human individuals. The protocol was immunoSEQ multiplex PCR, while the TCRdb copy is restricted to in-frame clones and leaves out a portion. The sample consists of 550,000 to 850,000 clones, roughly 72% of them appearing once. Sample: memory CD4+ T cells sorted from blood. Described subset: CD45RA-negative fraction. All receptors derive from a woman aged 25-40 years in good health.

This clone has only a few counts. The rearrangement joins TRBV5-1 to TRBJ2-3; maybe TRBD1 (5 bases). The germline V gene encodes CDR1 SGHRS and CDR2 YFSETQ. The CDR3 contains 15 residues. With 0 bases removed from V and 5 bases from J, the gap between germline ends came to 13 bases. This CDR3 is CASSLGQQLIDTQYF. CDR3 DNA sequence: TGCGCCAGCAGCTTGGGACAGCAGCTGATAGATACGCAGTATTTT.

This chain joins TRBV15 and TRBJ2-3; the D is unclear. CDR1 is LNHNV and CDR2 is YYDKDF in the germline V gene (reference sequence). The V gene lost 0 bases and the J gene lost 7 bases, with 5 bases spanning the gap. This CDR3 region has 12 residues. The CDR3 nucleotides read TGTGCCACCAGCAGAGATGGTCATACGCAGTATTTT. Translated, it gives CATSRDGHTQYF.

The chain couples TRBV28 to TRBJ1-2, with D possibly being TRBD1 (6 bases). The CDR3 spans 14 residues. The V end lost 5 bases, the J end lost 4 bases, and 14 bases lay between the germline ends. Germline V gene sequence: CDR1 MDHEN, CDR2 SYDVKM. CDR3 amino acids: CASSPHRDGYGYTF. The CDR3 DNA is TGTGCCAGCAGTCCACACAGGGACGGCTATGGCTACACCTTC.

The chain couples TRBV28 to TRBJ2-1; 7 bases line up with TRBD2. CDR1 MDHEN and CDR2 SYDVKM come from the germline V gene. The CDR3 has 12 residues. Trimming took 7 bases from V and 10 from J; bases not matched to a gene: 7. This chain's CDR3 is CASTQLATEQFF. The CDR3 nucleotides are TGTGCCAGCACCCAACTAGCGACCGAGCAGTTCTTC.

The chain combines TRBV6-5 with TRBJ1-4; D is perhaps TRBD1 (6 bases). V dropped 4 bases and J dropped 4 bases, with 13 bases sitting between them. The CDR3 runs 15 residues. Germline-derived CDR1 and CDR2 are MNHEY and SVGAGI. CDR3 sequence reads: CASSSGQSINEKLFF. CDR3 sequence (DNA): TGTGCCAGCAGTTCCGGACAGTCGATTAATGAAAAACTGTTTTTT.

This sequence joins TRBV19 and TRBJ2-7, with a possible D match to TRBD1 (6 bases). Per germline, CDR1 LNHDA and CDR2 SQIVND (reference sequence). The CDR3 consists of 14 residues. V was trimmed by 5 bases and J by 1 base, leaving 12 bases between them. The CDR3 coding sequence is TGTGCCAGTAGTGTAACACAGGGATCCTACGAGCAGTACTTC. Translating it yields CASSVTQGSYEQYF.

This clone came up a few times. The V call is TRBV5-1, the J call TRBJ2-3; 7 bases line up with TRBD2. The CDR3 runs 16 residues. Germline loops: CDR1 SGHRS, CDR2 YFSETQ. Losses at the gene ends were 5 bases for V and 3 bases for J; bases not matched to a gene: 12. The CDR3 coding sequence is TGCGCCAGCAGTCCAAATGGGGGAGGGCAAACAGATACGCAGTATTTT. Translated: CASSPNGGGQTDTQYF.

This clone has a handful of counts. The V and J genes are TRBV5-1 and TRBJ1-1; D not resolved. This CDR3 comprises 13 residues. Germline V gene lookup returns CDR1 SGHRS and CDR2 YFSETQ. With 6 bases removed from V and 3 bases from J, the gap between germline ends came to 12 bases. CDR3 loop: CASKDQEDTEAFF. The CDR3 DNA reads TGCGCCAGCAAGGATCAAGAGGACACTGAAGCTTTCTTT. The complete variable domain, with remaining parts taken from reference TRBV5-1 and TRBJ1-1, reads KAGVTQTPRYLIKTRGQQVTLSCSPISGHRSVSWYQQTPGQGLQFLFEYFSETQRNKGNFPGRFSGRQFSNSRSEMNVSTLELGDSALYLCASKDQEDTEAFFGQGTRLTVV.

This chain joins TRBV6-5 and TRBJ1-2; 7 positions agree with TRBD1. Trimming cost V 5 bases and J 4 bases; bases outside gene matches: 4. CDR3 size: 13 residues. The germline CDR1 and CDR2 sequences are MNHEY and SVGAGI. The CDR3 region has the DNA TGTGCCAGCAGTGCAGGGGGTATCTATGGCTACACCTTC. Amino acid sequence: CASSAGGIYGYTF.

This clone showed up just a few times. In the same sample, other DNA sequences code for this CDR3. This sequence joins TRBV5-1 and TRBJ2-1; 7 bases match TRBD2. J was trimmed by 4 bases and V by 2 bases; bases with no gene match: 6. CDR1 and CDR2 (germline): SGHRS, YFSETQ. The CDR3 length is 15 residues. The CDR3 here is CASSFSSGAYNEQFF. The CDR3 bases are TGCGCCAGCAGCTTTTCCAGCGGGGCATACAATGAGCAGTTCTTC.

The chain combines TRBV2 with TRBJ2-7; 9 nucleotides align to TRBD1. The CDR3 sequence is 12 residues long. Germline loops: CDR1 SNHLY, CDR2 FYNNEI. V dropped 9 bases and J dropped 4; count of bases not matched to a gene: 4. The CDR3 reads CARGDRVYEQYF. The CDR3 region has the DNA TGTGCCAGGGGGGACAGGGTTTACGAGCAGTACTTC. The full variable domain, rest sourced from reference TRBV2 and TRBJ2-7, is EPEVTQTPSHQVTQMGQEVILRCVPISNHLYFYWYRQILGQKVEFLVSFYNNEISEKSEIFDDQFSVERPDGSNFTLKIRSTKLEDSAMYFCARGDRVYEQYFGPGTRLTVT.

The rearrangement joins TRBV4-2 to TRBJ1-1; tentatively, D is TRBD1 (5 bases). Per the germline V gene, CDR1 is LGHNA and CDR2 is YNFKEQ. V gave up 3 bases and J gave up 4 bases, with 12 bases separating them. This CDR3 has 14 residues. The CDR3 DNA follows: TGTGCCAGCAGCCAGACAGTTCTTGCCACTGAAGCTTTCTTT. It yields the protein CASSQTVLATEAFF.

The rearrangement uses TRBV27 and TRBJ1-1; 10 bases are a match to TRBD1. The CDR3 has 18 residues. The V gene's germline CDR1 is MNHEY and CDR2 SMNVEV (reference sequence). Losses at the gene ends were 6 bases for V and 4 bases for J; bases not matched to a gene: 17. The CDR3 coding sequence is TGTGCCAGCAGGCCGGGACAGGGGACAAGATTTCAGGTCACTGAAGCTTTCTTT. Residues: CASRPGQGTRFQVTEAFF.

Note on this clone: Since a far larger clone is one base different, this is likely a read error. The same CDR3 arises from other DNA sequences in this sample as well. This rearrangement joins TRBV6-5 to TRBJ2-1; D possibly corresponds to TRBD2 (5 bases). In germline, CDR1 is MNHEY, CDR2 SVGAGI. This CDR3 contains 14 residues. The DNA for the CDR3 is TGTGCTACTGGGAAACTAGGCTCCTACAATGAGCAGTTCTTC. This encodes CATGKLGSYNEQFF.

The gene calls are TRBV2 and TRBJ1-4; D gene unclear. Germline assignment: CDR1 SNHLY and CDR2 FYNNEI. This CDR3 contains 14 residues. Trimming took 8 bases from V and 3 from J, leaving 13 bases between them. In DNA, the CDR3 is TGTGCCAGCCGTAGAGCAGCGTCTAATGAAAAACTGTTTTTT. Its protein product is CASRRAASNEKLFF.

This clone was detected only a few times. The chain employs TRBV6-5 and TRBJ1-2; 8 bases are a match to TRBD1. The CDR3 extends over 14 amino acids. V lost 5 bases to trimming and J lost 1 base; unmatched junction nucleotides: 3. Germline V gene sequence: CDR1 MNHEY, CDR2 SVGAGI. CDR3 amino acids: CASSRTGSNYGYTF. CDR3 coding DNA: TGTGCCAGCAGTAGGACAGGGAGTAACTATGGCTACACCTTC.

The CDR3 here is CASSVVLDLSSYNEQFF. CDR3 in DNA: TGTGCCAGCAGCGTAGTCCTAGATCTTAGCTCCTACAATGAGCAGTTCTTC. The chain couples TRBV9 to TRBJ2-1; no clear D. This CDR3 comprises 17 residues. Looked up from germline, CDR1 is SGDLS and CDR2 is YYNGEE. With 0 bases removed from V and 0 bases from J, the gap between germline ends came to 13 bases.

V is TRBV5-5 and J is TRBJ1-1; D unclear. The CDR3 runs to 13 residues. The V end lost 0 bases, the J end lost 3 bases, and 6 bases lay between the germline ends. Germline V gene data show CDR1 as SGHKS and CDR2 as YYEKEE (reference sequence). The CDR3 sequence: CASSLARDTEAFF. The DNA of the CDR3 is TGTGCCAGCAGCTTGGCCCGCGACACTGAAGCTTTCTTT.

The chain joins TRBV29-1 to TRBJ2-2, with D possibly matching TRBD1 (6 bases). Germline values: CDR1 SQVTM, CDR2 ANQGSEA. Trimming stripped 6 bases from V and 5 bases from J, with 16 bases between. The CDR3 is made up of 14 amino acids. In DNA, the CDR3 is TGCAGCGTCCAGGGGTTCTTTGGAACCGGGGAGCTGTTTTTT. Amino acids: CSVQGFFGTGELFF.

The genes are TRBV5-1 and TRBJ2-3; D gene unclear. From germline, CDR1 is SGHRS and CDR2 YFSETQ. The CDR3 contains 15 residues. Trimming shortened V by 2 bases and J by 2 bases, and 12 bases separated the two germline ends. CDR3 residues: CASSFSSKPTDTQYF. The CDR3 DNA reads as TGCGCCAGCAGCTTTTCCAGTAAACCCACAGATACGCAGTATTTT. Full variable domain (outside the CDR3, taken from reference TRBV5-1 and TRBJ2-3): KAGVTQTPRYLIKTRGQQVTLSCSPISGHRSVSWYQQTPGQGLQFLFEYFSETQRNKGNFPGRFSGRQFSNSRSEMNVSTLELGDSALYLCASSFSSKPTDTQYFGPGTRLTVL.

This chain uses TRBV28 with TRBJ2-2; the D is unclear. This CDR3 has 15 amino acids. In germline, CDR1 is MDHEN, CDR2 SYDVKM. The V and J ends lost 6 bases and 4 bases respectively, with 15 bases between them. The CDR3 DNA follows: TGTGCCAGCAGCCCCTTGACATTTCCCACCGGGGAGCTGTTTTTT. Residues: CASSPLTFPTGELFF.

CDR3 loop: CASSSRLAGQNTGELFF. Written as DNA, the CDR3 is TGTGCCAGCAGCTCCCGACTAGCGGGGCAGAACACCGGGGAGCTGTTTTTT. V gene TRBV11-2 combines with J gene TRBJ2-2; 11 bases map to TRBD2. The trim removed 4 bases at V and 1 base at J, leaving 5 bases unmatched. The CDR3 length is 17 residues. Germline CDR1 reads SGHAT; CDR2 reads FQNNGV.